This is a list of T cell receptor beta chains from one sample in a study of shared clonotypes between healthy human individuals. The repertoire was sequenced with immunoSEQ multiplex PCR; TCRdb's copy has only in-frame clones and lacks some. The profile shows roughly 2,300,000 clones, 85% to 95% of them singletons. The material sequenced was naive CD4+ T cells from PBMCs. The receptors shown here come from a man between 18 and 29 years old in good health. Some clones in this sample may be carry-over from other donors' samples. Both conserved end residues are part of each CDR3. D genes are given only for firm matches. Clone size is given for some rows only: seen once, a few or many times, or a class if the clone is expanded.

d_call: TRBD2; clone_size: -; v_call: TRBV30; j_call: TRBJ2-1; cdr3_aa: CACPLREGYNEQFF; cdr3_nt: TGTGCCTGCCCTCTCCGGGAGGGTTACAATGAGCAGTTCTTC
d_call: -; clone_size: -; v_call: TRBV2; j_call: TRBJ2-5; cdr3_aa: CASRGRDRQETQYF; cdr3_nt: TGTGCCAGCAGAGGGCGGGACAGACAAGAGACCCAGTACTTC
d_call: -; clone_size: -; v_call: TRBV30; j_call: TRBJ2-1; cdr3_aa: CAWSPDGAAGEQFF; cdr3_nt: TGTGCCTGGAGTCCGGACGGGGCCGCGGGTGAGCAGTTCTTC
d_call: TRBD1; clone_size: -; v_call: TRBV7-6; j_call: TRBJ2-5; cdr3_aa: CASSLAHQGQPYF; cdr3_nt: TGTGCCAGCAGCTTAGCCCATCAGGGACAGCCGTACTTC
d_call: -; clone_size: -; v_call: TRBV6-6; j_call: TRBJ2-7; cdr3_aa: CASRTGWAAYEQYF; cdr3_nt: TGTGCCAGCCGAACAGGGTGGGCAGCCTACGAGCAGTACTTC
d_call: -; clone_size: once; v_call: TRBV4-3; j_call: TRBJ2-5; cdr3_aa: CASSHYYQEAETQYF; cdr3_nt: TGCGCCAGCAGCCACTACTATCAGGAAGCAGAGACCCAGTACTTC
d_call: TRBD1; clone_size: -; v_call: TRBV2; j_call: TRBJ2-2; cdr3_aa: CASSVVQQGANGELFF; cdr3_nt: TGTGCCAGCTCAGTGGTTCAACAGGGGGCTAACGGGGAGCTGTTTTTT
d_call: TRBD2; clone_size: -; v_call: TRBV6-5; j_call: TRBJ2-5; cdr3_aa: CASSYLGLAEETQYF; cdr3_nt: TGTGCCAGCAGTTACCTGGGACTAGCAGAAGAGACCCAGTACTTC
d_call: TRBD1; clone_size: -; v_call: TRBV25-1; j_call: TRBJ2-7; cdr3_aa: CASSEWGQEDEQYF; cdr3_nt: TGTGCCAGCAGTGAATGGGGACAGGAGGACGAGCAGTACTTC
d_call: -; clone_size: -; v_call: TRBV12-5; j_call: TRBJ2-1; cdr3_aa: CASGLSTGYNEQFF; cdr3_nt: TGTGCTAGTGGCTTGTCCACAGGATACAATGAGCAGTTCTTC
d_call: -; clone_size: -; v_call: TRBV5-5; j_call: TRBJ2-3; cdr3_aa: CASSFSSTDTQYF; cdr3_nt: TGTGCCAGCAGCTTTAGCAGCACAGATACGCAGTATTTT
d_call: TRBD2; clone_size: -; v_call: TRBV5-4; j_call: TRBJ2-5; cdr3_aa: CASSLKLAGGAETQYF; cdr3_nt: TGTGCCAGCAGCTTGAAGCTAGCGGGGGGGGCAGAGACCCAGTACTTC
d_call: TRBD2; clone_size: -; v_call: TRBV18; j_call: TRBJ2-3; cdr3_aa: CASSPKLAGKHPAQYF; cdr3_nt: TGTGCCAGCTCACCAAAACTAGCGGGAAAGCACCCGGCGCAGTATTTT
d_call: -; clone_size: few; v_call: TRBV18; j_call: TRBJ1-5; cdr3_aa: CASSPTFPSNQPQHF; cdr3_nt: TGTGCCAGCTCACCGACGTTCCCTAGCAATCAGCCCCAGCATTTT
d_call: TRBD1; clone_size: -; v_call: TRBV30; j_call: TRBJ1-5; cdr3_aa: CAWSADRVKQPQHF; cdr3_nt: TGTGCCTGGAGTGCGGACAGGGTAAAACAGCCCCAGCATTTT
d_call: -; clone_size: -; v_call: TRBV7-2; j_call: TRBJ2-7; cdr3_aa: CASSSRFVYEQYF; cdr3_nt: TGTGCCAGCAGCTCACGGTTTGTATACGAGCAGTACTTC
d_call: -; clone_size: once; v_call: TRBV5-4; j_call: TRBJ2-6; cdr3_aa: CASSSTNGANVLTF; cdr3_nt: TGTGCCAGCAGCTCCACAAATGGGGCCAACGTCCTGACTTTC
d_call: TRBD1; clone_size: -; v_call: TRBV5-1; j_call: TRBJ2-7; cdr3_aa: CASSLGTGGVYEQYF; cdr3_nt: TGCGCCAGCAGCCTAGGGACAGGGGGCGTCTACGAGCAGTACTTC
d_call: TRBD2; clone_size: -; v_call: TRBV7-8; j_call: TRBJ2-1; cdr3_aa: CASSTQLAGGPLSYNEQFF; cdr3_nt: TGTGCCAGCAGCACACAATTAGCGGGAGGGCCTCTCTCCTACAATGAGCAGTTCTTC
d_call: -; clone_size: -; v_call: TRBV15; j_call: TRBJ1-4; cdr3_aa: CATSREGVRLLTNEKLFF; cdr3_nt: TGTGCCACCAGCAGAGAAGGAGTCCGCCTCCTGACTAATGAAAAACTGTTTTTT
d_call: -; clone_size: -; v_call: TRBV6-5; j_call: TRBJ1-1; cdr3_aa: CASSYGRGLEAFF; cdr3_nt: TGTGCCAGCAGTTACGGCCGCGGGCTTGAAGCTTTCTTT
d_call: -; clone_size: -; v_call: TRBV12-2; j_call: TRBJ2-7; cdr3_aa: CASRLYRDSYEQYF; cdr3_nt: TGTGCAAGTCGCTTATACAGGGATTCCTACGAGCAGTACTTC
d_call: TRBD1; clone_size: -; v_call: TRBV6-5; j_call: TRBJ1-1; cdr3_aa: CASSTGDTMNTEAFF; cdr3_nt: TGTGCCAGCAGTACAGGGGACACCATGAACACTGAAGCTTTCTTT
d_call: -; clone_size: -; v_call: TRBV5-1; j_call: TRBJ1-3; cdr3_aa: CASSPGLQSSGNTIYF; cdr3_nt: TGCGCCAGCAGCCCCGGGCTCCAGAGCTCTGGAAACACCATATATTTT
d_call: TRBD1; clone_size: -; v_call: TRBV9; j_call: TRBJ1-1; cdr3_aa: CASSAAGGTEAFF; cdr3_nt: TGTGCCAGCAGCGCCGCAGGGGGCACTGAAGCTTTCTTT
d_call: -; clone_size: -; v_call: TRBV4-2; j_call: TRBJ1-5; cdr3_aa: CASSVSRATNQPQHF; cdr3_nt: TGTGCCAGCAGCGTTTCTCGGGCTACCAATCAGCCCCAGCATTTT
d_call: TRBD1; clone_size: -; v_call: TRBV5-6; j_call: TRBJ2-3; cdr3_aa: CASRLGTGTDTQYF; cdr3_nt: TGTGCCAGCAGATTGGGGACAGGGACAGATACGCAGTATTTT
d_call: TRBD2; clone_size: -; v_call: TRBV28; j_call: TRBJ2-7; cdr3_aa: CASSFGGSLDEQYF; cdr3_nt: TGTGCCAGCAGTTTCGGCGGGAGTTTGGACGAGCAGTACTTC
d_call: TRBD1; clone_size: once; v_call: TRBV28; j_call: TRBJ1-6; cdr3_aa: CASSDRGISPLHF; cdr3_nt: TGTGCCAGCAGTGACAGGGGTATTTCACCCCTCCACTTT
d_call: -; clone_size: -; v_call: TRBV9; j_call: TRBJ2-2; cdr3_aa: CASSVQTTYGELFF; cdr3_nt: TGTGCCAGCAGCGTACAGACCACCTACGGGGAGCTGTTTTTT
d_call: -; clone_size: -; v_call: TRBV6-1; j_call: TRBJ2-7; cdr3_aa: CASMPGPGPTYEQYF; cdr3_nt: TGTGCCAGCATGCCCGGCCCGGGCCCGACCTACGAGCAGTACTTC
d_call: -; clone_size: -; v_call: TRBV28; j_call: TRBJ2-7; cdr3_aa: CASRLPKGEQYF; cdr3_nt: TGTGCCAGCAGACTCCCGAAGGGCGAGCAGTACTTC
d_call: TRBD1; clone_size: -; v_call: TRBV9; j_call: TRBJ1-3; cdr3_aa: CASSPRDSSGNTIYF; cdr3_nt: TGTGCCAGCAGCCCCAGGGACAGCTCTGGAAACACCATATATTTT
d_call: -; clone_size: -; v_call: TRBV29-1; j_call: TRBJ2-1; cdr3_aa: CSVESRMGYNEQFF; cdr3_nt: TGCAGCGTTGAAAGCCGGATGGGCTACAATGAGCAGTTCTTC
d_call: -; clone_size: few; v_call: TRBV7-9; j_call: TRBJ1-1; cdr3_aa: CASSLLPNKGTEAFF; cdr3_nt: TGTGCCAGCAGCTTATTACCCAACAAGGGAACTGAAGCTTTCTTT
d_call: -; clone_size: -; v_call: TRBV2; j_call: TRBJ2-7; cdr3_aa: CASSGPGDEQYF; cdr3_nt: TGTGCCAGCAGTGGCCCAGGGGACGAGCAGTACTTC
d_call: -; clone_size: -; v_call: TRBV19; j_call: TRBJ1-3; cdr3_aa: CARPPRGNTIYF; cdr3_nt: TGTGCCAGACCCCCCAGGGGAAACACCATATATTTT
d_call: -; clone_size: -; v_call: TRBV28; j_call: TRBJ1-1; cdr3_aa: CASRGVDGGRAFF; cdr3_nt: TGTGCCAGCAGGGGCGTAGATGGGGGAAGAGCTTTCTTT
d_call: TRBD2; clone_size: once; v_call: TRBV27; j_call: TRBJ2-7; cdr3_aa: CASSRGTSGSKRHEQYF; cdr3_nt: TGTGCCAGCAGCCGAGGGACTAGCGGGAGTAAGAGGCACGAGCAGTACTTC
d_call: -; clone_size: few; v_call: TRBV28; j_call: TRBJ1-1; cdr3_aa: CASSLTQESEAFF; cdr3_nt: TGTGCCAGCAGTTTAACACAGGAATCTGAAGCTTTCTTT
d_call: TRBD1; clone_size: -; v_call: TRBV7-3; j_call: TRBJ1-1; cdr3_aa: CASSSGTGNTEAFF; cdr3_nt: TGTGCCAGCAGCTCTGGGACAGGGAACACTGAAGCTTTCTTT
d_call: TRBD1; clone_size: -; v_call: TRBV19; j_call: TRBJ1-2; cdr3_aa: CASSMGQTSSGYTF; cdr3_nt: TGTGCCAGTAGTATGGGACAGACCTCAAGCGGCTACACCTTC
d_call: -; clone_size: -; v_call: TRBV7-2; j_call: TRBJ2-3; cdr3_aa: CASSLDRYTDTQYF; cdr3_nt: TGTGCCAGCAGCTTAGACCGGTACACAGATACGCAGTATTTT
d_call: TRBD2; clone_size: -; v_call: TRBV7-9; j_call: TRBJ2-7; cdr3_aa: CASSLLGPRGAYEQYF; cdr3_nt: TGTGCCAGCAGCTTATTGGGCCCCCGGGGGGCCTACGAGCAGTACTTC
d_call: TRBD2; clone_size: -; v_call: TRBV5-4; j_call: TRBJ2-3; cdr3_aa: CASRGGSGWADTQYF; cdr3_nt: TGTGCCAGCAGGGGCGGGAGCGGATGGGCAGATACGCAGTATTTT
d_call: -; clone_size: -; v_call: TRBV5-1; j_call: TRBJ2-7; cdr3_aa: CASSLYSYEQYF; cdr3_nt: TGCGCCAGCAGCTTGTACTCCTACGAGCAGTACTTC
d_call: TRBD2; clone_size: -; v_call: TRBV14; j_call: TRBJ2-1; cdr3_aa: CASSLGTSDYNEQFF; cdr3_nt: TGTGCCAGCAGCCTCGGGACTAGCGATTACAATGAGCAGTTCTTC
d_call: TRBD2; clone_size: -; v_call: TRBV4-3; j_call: TRBJ2-1; cdr3_aa: CASSRLASGRAVEQFF; cdr3_nt: TGCGCCAGCAGCCGACTAGCTAGCGGGAGGGCCGTGGAGCAGTTCTTC
d_call: TRBD1; clone_size: -; v_call: TRBV18; j_call: TRBJ1-2; cdr3_aa: CASSPGQGRINYGYTF; cdr3_nt: TGTGCCAGCTCACCCGGACAGGGCAGAATCAACTATGGCTACACCTTC
d_call: TRBD1; clone_size: -; v_call: TRBV19; j_call: TRBJ1-5; cdr3_aa: CASQDRGGSRPQHF; cdr3_nt: TGTGCCAGTCAAGACAGGGGTGGTAGTCGGCCCCAGCATTTT
d_call: TRBD2; clone_size: -; v_call: TRBV7-8; j_call: TRBJ2-1; cdr3_aa: CASSLGLAGGRSYNEQFF; cdr3_nt: TGTGCCAGCAGCTTAGGTCTAGCGGGAGGAAGATCGTACAATGAGCAGTTCTTC
d_call: -; clone_size: -; v_call: TRBV9; j_call: TRBJ2-5; cdr3_aa: CASSRGISETQYF; cdr3_nt: TGTGCCAGCAGCCGAGGGATAAGCGAGACCCAGTACTTC
d_call: -; clone_size: -; v_call: TRBV9; j_call: TRBJ2-1; cdr3_aa: CASSERLRDGYNEQFF; cdr3_nt: TGTGCCAGCAGCGAGCGCCTCCGGGACGGGTACAATGAGCAGTTCTTC
d_call: -; clone_size: -; v_call: TRBV27; j_call: TRBJ2-2; cdr3_aa: CASSLTRGANTGELFF; cdr3_nt: TGTGCCAGCAGTTTAACCCGGGGAGCTAACACCGGGGAGCTGTTTTTT